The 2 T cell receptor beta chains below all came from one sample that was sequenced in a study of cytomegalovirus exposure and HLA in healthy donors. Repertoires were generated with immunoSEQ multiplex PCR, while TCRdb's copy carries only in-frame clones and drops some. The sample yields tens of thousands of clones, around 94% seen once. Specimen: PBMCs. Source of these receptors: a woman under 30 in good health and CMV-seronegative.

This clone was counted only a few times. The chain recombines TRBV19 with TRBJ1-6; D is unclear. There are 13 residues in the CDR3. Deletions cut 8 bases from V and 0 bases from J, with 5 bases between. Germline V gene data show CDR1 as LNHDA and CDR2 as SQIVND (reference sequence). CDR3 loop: CASGSSYNSPLHF. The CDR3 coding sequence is TGTGCCAGTGGGAGCTCCTATAATTCACCCCTCCACTTT.

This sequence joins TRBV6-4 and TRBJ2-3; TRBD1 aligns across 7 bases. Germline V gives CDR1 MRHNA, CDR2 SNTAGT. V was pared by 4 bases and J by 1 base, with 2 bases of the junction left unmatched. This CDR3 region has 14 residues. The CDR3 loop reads CASSGQGGTDTQYF. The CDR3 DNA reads TGTGCCAGCAGTGGACAGGGTGGCACAGATACGCAGTATTTT.